Listed below are T cell receptor beta chains from one sample, sequenced in a study of tumor-infiltrating lymphocytes in primary liver carcinoma. One entry per CDR3 protein results from TCRdb running MiXCR on the multiplex PCR reads. The table includes 100,000 to 120,000 distinct CDR3 sequences, roughly 85% detected once. The specimen sequenced was liver tumor tissue from sampling region 3. These receptors came from a man aged 35 to 55 with primary liver carcinoma and hepatitis B virus infection. CDR3s include the opening cysteine and the closing phenylalanine or tryptophan. D genes are given only for firm matches. Some rows have no size entry. The others give once, few or many, or a class for an expanded clone.

TRBJ2-7,TRBV11-2,-,-,CTSSSNRNSYDHYF,TGTACCAGCAGCTCTAACAGGAACTCCTACGATCATTACTTC
TRBJ2-2,TRBV5-4,-,-,CATSVVQGGGTGELFF,TGTGCCACCAGTGTGGTCCAGGGGGGAGGCACCGGGGAGCTGTTTTTT
TRBJ2-7,TRBV6-5,TRBD2,-,CASSYLGTSWRTKQYF,TGTGCCAGCAGTTACCTCGGGACTAGCTGGAGGACCAAGCAGTACTTC
TRBJ2-3,TRBV7-3,-,few,CASSATSSTDTQYF,TGTGCCAGCAGCGCAACCTCTAGCACAGATACGCAGTATTTT
TRBJ2-3,TRBV11-1,TRBD2,-,CASSGARTSGRAMTDTQYF,TGTGCCAGCAGCGGGGCCCGGACCAGCGGGAGGGCCATGACAGATACCCAGTATTTT
TRBJ2-7,TRBV7-9,-,once,CTSSHGRSEQYF,TGTACCAGCAGCCATGGACGGAGCGAGCAGTACTTC
TRBJ2-7,TRBV10-3,-,-,CAISESVQPVLRAYEQYF,TGTGCCATCAGTGAGTCGGTCCAGCCGGTCCTTAGAGCCTACGAGCAATACTTC
TRBJ1-1,TRBV29-1,-,-,CSGGQNTEAFF,TGCAGCGGCGGACAAAACACTGAAGCTTTCTTT
TRBJ2-1,TRBV6-5,TRBD2,-,CASGYSEGGPDAQFF,TGTGCCAGCGGTTACTCTGAGGGAGGGCCTGATGCGCAGTTCTTC
TRBJ2-1,TRBV5-1,-,-,CAISSYRGEQFF,TGCGCCATCAGCTCCTACAGAGGCGAGCAGTTCTTC
TRBJ1-1,TRBV29-1,-,-,CSVGSGRGINTEAFF,TGCAGCGTTGGATCCGGGCGGGGTATAAACACTGAAGCCTTCTTT
TRBJ1-1,TRBV6-1,-,-,CASIRLWDTEAFF,TGTGCCAGCATCAGGCTCTGGGACACTGAAGCTTTCTTT
TRBJ2-7,TRBV29-1,-,few,CSVEGGCEQYF,TGCAGCGTTGAAGGGGGTTGCGAGCAGTACTTC
TRBJ2-5,TRBV29-1,TRBD2,-,CSVRTSGCWAEIQYF,TGCAGCGTTCGGACTAGCGGGTGTTGGGCAGAGATCCAATACTTC
TRBJ2-3,TRBV7-2,-,-,CASLPLGDTQYF,TGTGCCAGCCTGCCGTTGGGAGATACGCAGTATTTT
TRBJ2-6,TRBV11-2,-,-,CATQRSRSGSNLLTF,TGTGCCACCCAGCGGTCGCGCTCTGGGTCCAACCTCCTGACTTTC
TRBJ2-1,TRBV6-2/TRBV6-3,TRBD2,once,CSSNSSGSSYNEQFF,TGTTCCAGCAACTCGAGCGGGAGCTCCTACAATGAGCAGTTCTTC
TRBJ2-7,TRBV29-1,-,-,CSTGLGNHEQYF,TGCAGCACGGGTTTGGGTAATCACGAGCAGTATTTC
TRBJ2-6,TRBV10-2,-,once,CASSANLDCGANFLTF,TGCGCCAGCAGTGCCAATCTTGACTGTGGGGCCAACTTCCTGACTTTC
TRBJ1-1,TRBV29-1,-,-,CSVEGGRANTEASF,TGCAGCGTTGAAGGTGGGAGAGCTAACACTGAAGCTTCCTTT
TRBJ1-1,TRBV5-4,-,once,CASSCGVSGRLNTEAFF,TGTGCTAGCAGCTGCGGAGTGTCGGGACGCCTGAACACTGAAGCTTTCTTT
TRBJ2-7,TRBV4-1,-,-,CANSQVSSGAYEQYF,TGCGCCAACAGCCAAGTCTCAAGCGGCGCCTACGAGCAGTATTTC
TRBJ2-7,TRBV29-1,-,once,CSSLFQGHHEQYF,TGCAGCTCCCTTTTTCAGGGTCACCACGAACAGTACTTC
TRBJ2-3,TRBV5-1,TRBD2,-,CASSAELAGGADTQYF,TGTGCCAGCAGCGCGGAACTAGCGGGAGGAGCGGATACGCAGTATTTT
TRBJ2-7,TRBV6-6,-,-,CASSSNSGYVYEQYF,TGTGCCAGCAGTTCTAATAGCGGATATGTCTACGAGCAGTATTTC
TRBJ1-2,TRBV6-2/TRBV6-3,-,once,CATALGHGYTF,TGTGCCACCGCCCTAGGCCATGGTTACACCTTC
TRBJ2-3,TRBV6-1,-,-,CASNERRGLRTDTQYF,TGTGCCAGCAATGAAAGACGGGGACTTCGCACAGATACGCAGTATTTT
TRBJ2-1,TRBV12-5,-,-,CASGPPYSNEQLF,TGTGCTAGTGGTCCCCCTTACTCCAATGAGCAGTTATTC
TRBJ1-2,TRBV29-1,-,-,CSVEGRENYGYTF,TGCAGCGTCGAGGGCAGGGAAAACTATGGCTATACCTTC
TRBJ2-7,TRBV12-3/TRBV12-4,-,-,CASTFGHAYEQYF,TGTGCCAGCACTTTCGGCCACGCCTACGAGCAATACTTC
TRBJ1-2,TRBV12-3/TRBV12-4,-,-,CVSSLTGLFGYAF,TGTGTCAGCAGTTTAACAGGGCTATTCGGCTACGCCTTC
TRBJ1-4,TRBV16,TRBD1,-,CASIPGLGGGDPTNEKLFF,TGTGCCAGCATCCCGGGCCTGGGAGGGGGCGACCCTACTAATGAAAAACTGTTTTTT
TRBJ1-1,TRBV6-2/TRBV6-3,-,-,CASRRGGMNDEAFF,TGCGCCAGTCGGCGAGGGGGAATGAACGATGAAGCTTTCTTT
TRBJ2-3,TRBV7-3,-,many,CASSLMGGPDTQYF,TGTGCCAGCAGCTTAATGGGGGGGCCAGATACGCAGTATTTT
TRBJ1-6,TRBV6-6,-,once,CANGPNTIGSPLHF,TGTGCCAACGGCCCTAACACAATTGGTTCACCCCTCCACTTT
TRBJ2-5,TRBV29-1,TRBD1,medium-sized,CSLWDRGETQYF,TGCAGCTTGTGGGACAGGGGAGAGACCCAGTACTTC
TRBJ1-2,TRBV6-6,-,-,CASTFQSDNYGYTF,TGTGCCAGCACCTTTCAGTCGGACAACTATGGCTACACCTTC
TRBJ1-5,TRBV5-1,-,-,CASSLARAQRDQQPQHF,TGCGCCAGCAGCTTGGCCCGCGCCCAGCGGGATCAACAGCCCCAGCATTTC
TRBJ1-6,TRBV5-5,-,-,CASSLRGNSSLHF,TGTGCCAGTAGCTTGCGAGGGAATTCATCCCTCCACTTT
TRBJ1-1,TRBV5-1,-,-,CACCEQNWMNTEAFF,TGCGCCTGCTGCGAACAAAATTGGATGAACACTGAAGCTTTCTTT
TRBJ1-2,TRBV6-2/TRBV6-3,-,once,CASSQTLEGTFGYIF,TGTGCCAGCAGCCAGACCCTCGAAGGAACCTTTGGTTACATCTTC
TRBJ1-1,TRBV5-6,-,-,CAGSYQGLNTEAFF,TGTGCCGGTAGCTATCAGGGGTTAAACACTGAAGCTTTCTTT